The present T cell receptor (beta chain) was sequenced within a study of cytomegalovirus exposure and HLA in healthy donors. Study observations and caveats: According to a subsequent analysis, TCR clusters from the first cohort were inclined to appear together in the 120 validation repertoires. The study labeled under 200 TCR beta chains cytomegalovirus-associated.

A word on this clone: Antigen unknown.

Donors came from a validation cohort of about 120 subjects, distinct from the first 666-subject cohort. Assay: immunoSEQ multiplex PCR; the TCRdb copy retains only in-frame clones and omits some. This table holds 200,000 to 250,000 clones, roughly 85% found once. The TCR originated in a young woman in good health and CMV-seronegative. Sequencing was done on a sample of PBMCs.

Written as DNA, the CDR3 is TGTGCCAGCAGCTCTAACAGGGAAGCCTTTTCCGAGCAGTACTTC. Protein: CASSSNREAFSEQYF. The gene calls are TRBV7-8 and TRBJ2-7; tentatively, D is TRBD1 (6 bases). V lost 4 bases to trimming and J lost 6 bases, with 19 bases between them. The germline CDR1 and CDR2 sequences are SGHVS and FQNEAQ. The CDR3 spans 15 residues. The whole variable domain, filled in from reference TRBV7-8 and TRBJ2-7, reads GAGVSQSPRYKVAKRGQDVALRCDPISGHVSLFWYQQALGQGPEFLTYFQNEAQLDKSGLPSDRFFAERPEGSVSTLKIQRTQQEDSAVYLCASSSNREAFSEQYFGPGTRLTVT.